The TCR beta chain under discussion was sequenced for a study of cytomegalovirus exposure and HLA in healthy donors (dated by TCRdb to the late 2010s). Regarding the study in general: According to a later analysis, the roughly 120 validation repertoires were produced on the same platform as the approximately 600 repertoires of the first cohort. To predict cytomegalovirus infection status, the study brought together high-throughput TCR immunosequencing, statistical association of individual TCRs with disease status, and machine learning. Besides the first cohort of approximately 710 subjects, a separate validation cohort made up of some 110 different subjects was used. The study aimed to test whether signatures of past pathogen exposure could be identified by cataloging public T cell receptors.

V sheds 2 bases and J sheds 8 bases, leaving 7 bases between their ends. The CDR1 and CDR2 encoded by the germline V gene (reference sequence) are GTSNPN and SVGIG. The CDR3 runs 12 amino acids, cysteine and phenylalanine included. Only the CDR3 portion is preserved as DNA: 36 bases, with reading frame beginning at the first base. The method was the immunoSEQ multiplex PCR assay. The paper's processing steps were these. A statistical classification framework was developed to diagnose cytomegalovirus status using the catalog of TCR beta chain sequences. The source is immuneACCESS, and TCRdb retained only in-frame sequences with V and J called. Part of the clones is not carried over; for the studies checked, unresolved V genes explain less than half of this, and the remainder is unexplained. The V and J calls and clone size were taken over from that table, and D and trimming were inferred from the DNA. The sample profile shows 120,000 to 150,000 clones; roughly 86% of them were found once. The biggest ten clones account for just under 9% of the sample.

What the authors observed across the whole study: Across donors, most TCR sequences were observed very rarely, whereas some public TCRs were present in many individuals. The classifier was reported to diagnose cytomegalovirus status with high specificity and sensitivity in both the original and validation cohorts. In vitro tests confirmed that a few of the cytomegalovirus-associated TCR beta chains recognize cytomegalovirus antigens. According to the authors, the approach could potentially be generalized to other disease states and immunological phenotypes. Of the cluster scores, roughly 95% were above 0 in a later analysis, which found that TCRs clustered in the first cohort also tended to co-occur in the 120 or so validation repertoires. The validation cohort had no HLA typing available for a later analysis, so co-occurrence within that cohort was assessed over all 120 or so repertoires. The study listed approximately 150 TCR beta chains as associated with cytomegalovirus.

On this clone itself: No antigen is known for it. Per-nucleotide qualities are absent, and no much larger clonotype sits a single base away.

The donors belonged to the validation cohort of about 120 subjects, which was separate from the approximately 700-subject first cohort. This receptor was identified in a man aged 18 to 35 in good health and CMV-seropositive. Source material: PBMCs. This chain joins TRBV30 to TRBJ1-6, and TRBD1 may be the D gene, going by 6 matching bases. The nucleotide sequence reads as follows: TGTGCCTGGAGTTACAGGGATTCACCCCTCCACTTT. Its protein is CAWSYRDSPLHF.